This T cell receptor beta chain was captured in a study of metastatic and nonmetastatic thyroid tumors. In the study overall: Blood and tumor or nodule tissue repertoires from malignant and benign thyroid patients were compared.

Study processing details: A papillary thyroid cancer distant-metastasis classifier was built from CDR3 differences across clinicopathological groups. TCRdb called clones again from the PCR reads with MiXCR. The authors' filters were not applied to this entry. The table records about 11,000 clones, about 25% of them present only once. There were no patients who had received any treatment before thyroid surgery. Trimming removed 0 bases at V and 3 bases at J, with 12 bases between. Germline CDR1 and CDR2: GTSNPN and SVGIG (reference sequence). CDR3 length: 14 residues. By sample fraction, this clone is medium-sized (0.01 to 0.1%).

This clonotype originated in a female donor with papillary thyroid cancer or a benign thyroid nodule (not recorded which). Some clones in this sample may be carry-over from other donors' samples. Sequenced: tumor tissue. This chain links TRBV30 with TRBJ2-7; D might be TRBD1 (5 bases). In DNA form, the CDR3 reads TGTGCCTGGAGTGTAACTGGCCAGGGCTACGAGCAGTACTTC. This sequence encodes CAWSVTGQGYEQYF.